The 28 T cell receptor beta chains below were found in one sample sequenced in a study of OX40 agonist ivuxolimab in advanced cancers. Clones were read by immunoSEQ multiplex PCR, and TCRdb kept only the in-frame ones, dropping some. The table lists 40,000 to 60,000 clones, just over 85% of them singletons. The source material was CD4+ or CD8+ T cells sorted from blood, sampled in a trial of the OX40 agonist ivuxolimab. These receptors all come from an adult with an advanced solid tumor such as melanoma, head and neck, liver or kidney cancer.

For the CDR3, the DNA is TGTGCCAGCGCCCCCCGTGCCGCCGATGTAAAAGAGACCCAGTACTTC. It is translated as CASAPRAADVKETQYF. The gene calls are TRBV9 and TRBJ2-5; D not resolved. The CDR3 length is 16 residues. CDR1 and CDR2 from the germline V gene are SGDLS and YYNGEE. V lost 7 bases, J lost 3 bases, and 22 bases lay in between.

The chain recombines TRBV7-2 with TRBJ2-1; maybe TRBD2 (5 bases). There are 18 residues in the CDR3. Germline CDR1 is SGHTA and CDR2 is FQGNSA. V was trimmed by 5 bases and J by 4 bases, leaving 24 bases between them. The CDR3 loop reads CASSPEGQTRRLYNEQFF. DNA for the CDR3: TGTGCCAGCAGCCCAGAGGGCCAGACCCGAAGACTATACAATGAGCAGTTCTTC.

The CDR3 region is CAISDPILPDGYTF. Here the CDR3 DNA reads TGTGCCATCAGTGACCCAATCCTCCCCGATGGCTACACCTTC. This chain uses TRBV10-3 with TRBJ1-2, with D unresolved. Trimming pared 3 bases from V and 6 bases from J, leaving 14 bases between. CDR1 is ENHRY, CDR2 SYGVKD, per germline. CDR3 length equals 14 residues.

The chain combines TRBV5-1 with TRBJ2-5; TRBD2 aligns across 12 bases. Germline CDR1 and CDR2: SGHRS and YFSETQ. The J segment lost 5 bases and the V segment lost 0 bases, leaving 2 bases of the junction unmatched. The CDR3 runs to 15 residues. CDR3 in amino acids: CASSLGTSGIETQYF. The CDR3 DNA follows: TGCGCCAGCAGCTTGGGGACTAGCGGGATCGAGACCCAGTACTTC.

V is TRBV5-1 and J is TRBJ2-1; 9 nucleotides line up with TRBD2. This CDR3 has 13 amino acids. V shed 4 bases, J shed 9 bases, and the junction held 5 bases outside the gene matches. The germline gives CDR1 SGHRS, CDR2 YFSETQ. The DNA of the CDR3 is TGCGCCAGCAGCCCCGGGACTAGCCCTGAGCAGTTCTTC. Translation gives CASSPGTSPEQFF.

The chain recombines TRBV9 with TRBJ2-1; 9 bases map to TRBD1. Germline assignment: CDR1 SGDLS and CDR2 YYNGEE. The V segment lost 0 bases and the J segment 5 bases; nucleotides outside the gene matches: 3. The CDR3 length is 15 residues. CDR3 amino acids: CASSVGRTGDNEQFF. Written as DNA, the CDR3 is TGTGCCAGCAGCGTAGGTAGGACAGGGGACAATGAGCAGTTCTTC.

The V gene is TRBV4-3, the J gene TRBJ2-5; a weak D match, TRBD2 (5 bases). Germline V gene sequence: CDR1 LGHNA, CDR2 YSLEER. The CDR3 sequence is 15 residues long. V lost 0 bases and J 3 bases, leaving 11 bases between the germline ends. Here the CDR3 DNA reads TGCGCCAGCAGCCAAGATCTGGCGGAGGAAGAGACCCAGTACTTC. This codes for CASSQDLAEEETQYF.

The chain combines TRBV28 with TRBJ1-2; 8 bases match TRBD1. Germline CDR1 is MDHEN and CDR2 is SYDVKM. This CDR3 has 14 residues. The J segment lost 7 bases and the V segment lost 5 bases, leaving 9 bases of the junction unmatched. The CDR3 sequence is CASSRTDRESGYTF. CDR3 nucleotide sequence: TGTGCCAGCAGTAGAACGGACAGGGAGAGTGGCTACACCTTC.

The chain is built from TRBV6-5 and TRBJ1-4, with 7 nucleotides matching TRBD1. J lost 8 bases, V lost 6 bases, and 9 bases had no gene match. The germline V gene has CDR1 MNHEY and CDR2 SVGAGI. The CDR3 covers 14 residues. The CDR3: CASSPTGSGEKLFF. DNA for the CDR3: TGTGCCAGCAGCCCGACAGGGTCGGGGGAAAAACTGTTTTTT.

V gene TRBV4-1 combines with J gene TRBJ2-7, with TRBD1 matching 10 bases. Germline V gene data show CDR1 as MGHRA and CDR2 as YSYEKL. Trimming took 4 bases from V and 7 from J; bases not matched to a gene: 13. The CDR3 has 16 amino acids. CDR3 protein: CASSLTGTGAPLEQYF. The CDR3 coding sequence is TGCGCCAGCAGCCTTACCGGGACAGGGGCCCCTTTGGAGCAGTACTTC.

The rearrangement links TRBV7-2 to TRBJ2-1; 13 positions agree with TRBD2. The CDR3 has 16 residues. The J segment lost 7 bases and the V segment lost 4 bases, leaving 7 bases of the junction unmatched. Germline values: CDR1 SGHTA, CDR2 FQGNSA. CDR3 residues: CASSSRTSGSRNEQFF. CDR3 DNA: TGTGCCAGCAGCTCAAGGACTAGCGGGAGTAGAAATGAGCAGTTCTTC.

This clone is a singleton in its sample. CDR3 bases: TGTGCCAGCAGCCGAGGGGGGGTACGCTCCCAAGAGACCCAGTACTTC. Protein sequence: CASSRGGVRSQETQYF. The V call is TRBV28, the J call TRBJ2-5; D perhaps matches TRBD2 (7 bases). The V and J ends lost 6 bases and 1 base respectively, with 18 bases between them. Germline-derived CDR1 and CDR2 are MDHEN and SYDVKM. This CDR3 spans 16 amino acids. The full variable domain, completed using reference TRBV28 and TRBJ2-5, is DVKVTQSSRYLVKRTGEKVFLECVQDMDHENMFWYRQDPGLGLRLIYFSYDVKMKEKGDIPEGYSVSREKKERFSLILESASTNQTSMYLCASSRGGVRSQETQYFGPGTRLLVL.

J is TRBJ2-1 and V is TRBV2; D is undetermined. The ends were cut back, 5 bases at V and 6 bases at J, with 14 bases in the middle. The germline V gene has CDR1 SNHLY and CDR2 FYNNEI. This CDR3 spans 14 amino acids. DNA of the CDR3: TGTGCCAGCAGTCCCCGGCTAATCGGCAATGAGCAGTTCTTC. It yields the protein CASSPRLIGNEQFF.

V and J are TRBV6-6 and TRBJ1-1; 12 bases map to TRBD1. The junction had 5 bases not matched to a gene; V was cut back by 6 bases and J by 3 bases. The CDR3 is 15 amino acids. Germline assignment: CDR1 MNHNY and CDR2 SVGAGI (reference sequence). CDR3 amino acids: CASRGQGAGDTEAFF. The CDR3 DNA is TGTGCCAGCAGGGGACAGGGGGCCGGGGACACTGAAGCTTTCTTT.

V gene TRBV10-1 combines with J gene TRBJ2-7; 10 bases align to TRBD1. Germline-derived CDR1 and CDR2 are WNHNN and SYGVQD (reference sequence). With 8 bases clipped from V and 6 bases from J, the junction kept 10 bases outside the gene matches. CDR3 size: 14 residues. The chain's CDR3 is CASSRRTGGSEQYF. In nucleotides, the CDR3 is TGCGCCAGCTCCAGAAGGACAGGGGGGTCCGAGCAGTACTTC.

The rearrangement links TRBV6-5 to TRBJ2-5; TRBD1 is a possible D gene (6 bases). Trimming stripped 4 bases from V and 1 base from J, with 7 bases between. Germline CDR1 MNHEY, CDR2 SVGAGI. This CDR3 is 13 amino acids long. CDR3 DNA sequence: TGTGCCAGCAGTTTGGACAGCCAAGAGACCCAGTACTTC. Amino acid sequence: CASSLDSQETQYF.

The genes are TRBV5-1 and TRBJ2-4, with TRBD2 matching 13 bases. With V trimmed by 4 bases and J by 8 bases, 15 bases remained unmatched. This CDR3 has 18 residues. Germline CDR1 and CDR2: SGHRS and YFSETQ. The CDR3 protein is CASSIWTSGSGSRDIQYF. The DNA of the CDR3 is TGCGCCAGCAGCATCTGGACTAGCGGGAGTGGGTCGAGGGACATTCAGTACTTC.

The gene calls are TRBV28 and TRBJ1-5, with TRBD1 identical over 7 bases. The CDR3 covers 16 residues. The V gene end was trimmed by 2 bases and the J gene end by 3 bases; junction bases not matched to a gene: 7. Germline-derived CDR1 and CDR2 are MDHEN and SYDVKM. The CDR3 region is CASSLKGQFFNQPQHF. The CDR3 coding sequence is TGTGCCAGCAGTTTAAAGGGACAGTTTTTCAATCAGCCCCAGCATTTT.

This chain connects TRBV11-2 to TRBJ2-5; 9 bases line up with TRBD2. Germline CDR1 reads SGHAT; CDR2 reads FQNNGV. The CDR3 is made up of 17 amino acids. Germline trimming cut 9 bases from V and 4 bases from J; bases unmatched to any gene: 18. The CDR3, as DNA: TGTGCCAGTAGTCGGGGAGTTAGCGGGAGATCCGCAGAGACCCAGTACTTC. Amino acids: CASSRGVSGRSAETQYF.

V is TRBV2 and J is TRBJ2-4; D gene unclear. This CDR3 is 14 amino acids long. CDR1 and CDR2 from the germline V gene are SNHLY and FYNNEI. V gave up 4 bases and J gave up 8 bases, with 15 bases separating them. The CDR3 DNA sequence: TGTGCCAGCAGTGGTGACATCTCTCAGGACATTCAGTACTTC. Protein product: CASSGDISQDIQYF.

V gene TRBV11-1 combines with J gene TRBJ2-2, with D perhaps TRBD1 (6 bases). Trimming left V 7 bases short and J 1 base short, with 13 bases between. Germline CDR1 SGHAT, CDR2 FQDESV (reference sequence). The CDR3 has 15 amino acids. CDR3 region: CASNSEGGNTGELFF. Here the CDR3 DNA reads TGTGCCAGCAACTCGGAAGGGGGGAACACCGGGGAGCTGTTTTTT.

V usage is TRBV11-3 and J usage is TRBJ1-2; D might be TRBD1 (6 bases). CDR3 length equals 15 residues. The V gene lost 0 bases and the J gene lost 4 bases, with 12 bases spanning the gap. Per germline, CDR1 SGHNT and CDR2 YENEEA. The CDR3 loop is CASSLDWQGSYGYTF. The CDR3 region has the DNA TGTGCCAGCAGCTTAGATTGGCAGGGGAGCTATGGCTACACCTTC.

This clone was seen a handful of times. The CDR3 nucleotides read TGCGCCAGCAGCTCCGGGGGTTGGGAAAAACTGTTTTTT. Translation gives CASSSGGWEKLFF. V is TRBV5-1 and J is TRBJ1-4; tentatively, D is TRBD1 (5 bases). The V end was cut by 3 bases, the J end by 8 bases, with 11 bases between. This CDR3 is 13 amino acids long. CDR1 and CDR2 from the germline V gene are SGHRS and YFSETQ. The whole variable domain, filled in from reference TRBV5-1 and TRBJ1-4, reads KAGVTQTPRYLIKTRGQQVTLSCSPISGHRSVSWYQQTPGQGLQFLFEYFSETQRNKGNFPGRFSGRQFSNSRSEMNVSTLELGDSALYLCASSSGGWEKLFFGSGTQLSVL.

The chain is built from TRBV7-9 and TRBJ2-5, with D possibly being TRBD1 or TRBD2 (5 bases each). Trimming pared 3 bases from V and 5 bases from J, leaving 13 bases between. The CDR3 sequence is 14 residues long. Germline V lookup: CDR1 SEHNR, CDR2 FQNEAQ (reference sequence). The CDR3 here is CASSFRGDGETQYF. The CDR3 DNA reads TGTGCCAGCAGCTTTAGAGGGGATGGGGAGACCCAGTACTTC.

The rearrangement links TRBV7-2 to TRBJ1-6; 9 bases match TRBD1. The CDR3 is 14 amino acids. The V and J ends lost 6 bases and 9 bases, in that order; junction bases with no gene match: 6. Germline loops: CDR1 SGHTA, CDR2 FQGNSA. In nucleotides, the CDR3 is TGTGCCAGCAGAGCGGGACAGGGCGCTTCACCCCTCCACTTT. Its protein product is CASRAGQGASPLHF.

This clone is medium-sized by share. The V and J genes are TRBV7-6 and TRBJ2-7; possibly TRBD1 for D (5 bases). Germline assignment: CDR1 SGHVS and CDR2 FNYEAQ. This CDR3 spans 15 amino acids. Trimming pared 1 base from V and 2 bases from J, leaving 12 bases between. CDR3 sequence reads: CASSLGGGQTYEQYF. Here the CDR3 DNA reads TGTGCCAGCAGCTTAGGGGGTGGACAAACCTACGAGCAGTACTTC.

The chain couples TRBV7-9 to TRBJ2-7; D ambiguous. Germline CDR1 and CDR2: SEHNR and FQNEAQ (reference sequence). The CDR3 loop spans 16 amino acids. Trimming removed 1 base at V and 2 bases at J, with 15 bases between. In DNA, the CDR3 is TGTGCCAGCAGCTTAGTATCCCCCTTTGGTGCCTACGAGCAGTACTTC. Residues: CASSLVSPFGAYEQYF.

This clone was found a few times. The chain links TRBV6-5 to TRBJ2-1; the match to TRBD2 covers 8 bases. The CDR3 consists of 15 residues. V lost 1 base, J lost 6 bases, and 5 bases stayed unmatched. Looked up from germline, CDR1 is MNHEY and CDR2 is SVGAGI. This CDR3 reads CASSYLRAGGNEQFF. The CDR3 DNA is TGTGCCAGCAGTTACTTGAGGGCGGGAGGCAATGAGCAGTTCTTC.